The source of this T cell receptor (beta chain) is a study of shared clonotypes between healthy human individuals. Study details: Donor composition was a couple of women and three men, aged 18 to 49. Each donor's CD4 naive and CD4 memory cells filled three plates apiece, CD8 naive two, and CD8 memory one.

Study observations and caveats: Naive subsets tended to show greater estimated richness than memory subsets.

Using about 0.2 ug DNA, approximately 30,000 T cell genomes, the sorted-subset replicate PCRs were run. Produced via immunoSEQ multiplex PCR; TCRdb's table is partial and in-frame only. Altogether over 1.4 million clones are present, about 96% being singletons, with the ten largest covering roughly 1.2%. The V and J ends lost 3 bases and 4 bases, in that order; junction bases with no gene match: 7. This CDR3 is 15 amino acids long. Germline V gene data show CDR1 as SGDLS and CDR2 as YYNGEE. The table lists this clone with a count of one. Its antigen is unknown. The TCR comes from a man aged 30-40 years in good health. The gene calls are TRBV9 and TRBJ2-5; 9 bases align to TRBD1. Sequenced sample: naive CD4+ T cells sorted from blood. Subset: CD45RA+ positively selected. The CDR3 region is CASSARDRERETQYF. The CDR3 DNA sequence: TGTGCCAGCAGCGCCCGGGACAGGGAAAGAGAGACCCAGTACTTC. Full variable domain (outside the CDR3, taken from reference TRBV9 and TRBJ2-5): DSGVTQTPKHLITATGQRVTLRCSPRSGDLSVYWYQQSLDQGLQFLIQYYNGEERAKGNILERFSAQQFPDLHSELNLSSLELGDSALYFCASSARDRERETQYFGPGTRLLVL.